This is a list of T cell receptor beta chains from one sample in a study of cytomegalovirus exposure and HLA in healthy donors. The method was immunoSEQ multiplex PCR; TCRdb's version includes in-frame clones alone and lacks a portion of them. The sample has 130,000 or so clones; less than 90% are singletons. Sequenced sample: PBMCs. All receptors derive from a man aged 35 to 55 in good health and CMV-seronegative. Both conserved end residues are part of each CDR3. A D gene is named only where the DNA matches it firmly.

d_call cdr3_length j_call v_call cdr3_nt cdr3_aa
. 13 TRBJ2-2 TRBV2 TGTGCCAGCACGATCGTGAGCACCGGGGAGCTGTTTTTT CASTIVSTGELFF
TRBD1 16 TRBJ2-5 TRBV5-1 TGCGCCAGCAGCCAATGGGGGACAGGGCAGAGAGAGACCCAGTACTTC CASSQWGTGQRETQYF
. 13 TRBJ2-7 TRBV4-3 TGCGCCAGCAGCCCGCAGGGCACCTACGAGCAGTACTTC CASSPQGTYEQYF
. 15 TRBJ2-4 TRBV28 TGTGCCAGCAGTCTCTTACAGGATCTTAAAAACATTCAGTACTTC CASSLLQDLKNIQYF
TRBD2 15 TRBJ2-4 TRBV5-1 TGCGCCAGCAGCTTGGCCAGCGGCGGGGGAAACATTCAGTACTTC CASSLASGGGNIQYF
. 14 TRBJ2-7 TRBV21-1 TGTGCCAGCAGCAAAGCGGGCAGGGACTACGAGCAGTACTTC CASSKAGRDYEQYF
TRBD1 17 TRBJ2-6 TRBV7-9 TGTGCCAGCAGCTCCAATTCAGGGGGCTCTGGGGCCAACGTCCTGACTTTC CASSSNSGGSGANVLTF
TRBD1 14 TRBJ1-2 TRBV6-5 TGTGCCAGCAGGGACGACAGGGCTGCCTATGGCTACACCTTC CASRDDRAAYGYTF
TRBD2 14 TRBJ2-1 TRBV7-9 TGTGCCAGCAGCTTAGCACTAGCGGGGGATGAGCAGTTCTTC CASSLALAGDEQFF
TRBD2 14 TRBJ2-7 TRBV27 TGTGCCAGCAGCCTCGGGACTAGCGGGAACGAGCAGTACTTC CASSLGTSGNEQYF
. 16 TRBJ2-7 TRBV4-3 TGCGCCAGCAGCCAAGGCGGACACTCTGGCGCCTACGAGCAGTACTTC CASSQGGHSGAYEQYF
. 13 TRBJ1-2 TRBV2 TGTGCCGCCGCAGGGGACTATAACTATGGCTACACCTTC CAAAGDYNYGYTF